These T cell receptor beta chains were read from a single sample in a study of OX40 agonist ivuxolimab in advanced cancers. Produced via immunoSEQ multiplex PCR; TCRdb's table is partial and in-frame only. The data hold 60,000 to 100,000 clones, with around 90% observed a single time. The source was CD4+ or CD8+ T cells sorted from blood, collected in a trial of the OX40 agonist ivuxolimab. All receptors derive from an adult with an advanced solid tumor such as melanoma, head and neck, liver or kidney cancer. Both conserved end residues are part of each CDR3. The order of the fields is clone size, J gene, V gene, D gene, CDR3 protein, CDR3 DNA. D genes are given only for firm matches. Size values are once, few and many counts, or a class for expanded clones, and some rows have none.

clone size: .
J gene: TRBJ2-1
V gene: TRBV9
D gene: TRBD2
CDR3 protein: CASSVGLAGFNEQFF
CDR3 DNA: TGTGCCAGCAGCGTGGGACTAGCGGGATTCAATGAGCAGTTCTTC

clone size: .
J gene: TRBJ1-1
V gene: TRBV28
D gene: .
CDR3 protein: CASRKTANTEAFF
CDR3 DNA: TGTGCCAGCAGAAAGACAGCAAACACTGAAGCTTTCTTT

clone size: .
J gene: TRBJ1-5
V gene: TRBV18
D gene: .
CDR3 protein: CASSPPGLGSQPQHF
CDR3 DNA: TGTGCCAGCTCACCACCGGGGCTCGGGTCCCAGCCCCAGCATTTT

clone size: .
J gene: TRBJ2-5
V gene: TRBV28
D gene: .
CDR3 protein: CASSGRASQYF
CDR3 DNA: TGTGCCAGCAGTGGCAGGGCTTCCCAGTACTTC

clone size: .
J gene: TRBJ2-5
V gene: TRBV28
D gene: TRBD2
CDR3 protein: CASSLASGDQETQYF
CDR3 DNA: TGTGCCAGCAGTTTAGCTAGCGGGGATCAAGAGACCCAGTACTTC

clone size: .
J gene: TRBJ2-5
V gene: TRBV2
D gene: .
CDR3 protein: CASRGGPGQETQYF
CDR3 DNA: TGTGCCAGTAGAGGAGGCCCTGGCCAAGAGACCCAGTACTTC

clone size: once
J gene: TRBJ2-7
V gene: TRBV5-1
D gene: TRBD2
CDR3 protein: CASSFGLAGDEQYF
CDR3 DNA: TGCGCCAGCAGCTTCGGACTAGCGGGAGACGAGCAGTACTTC

clone size: .
J gene: TRBJ2-1
V gene: TRBV7-9
D gene: .
CDR3 protein: CASSLSHKRNEQFF
CDR3 DNA: TGTGCCAGCAGCTTATCTCATAAGAGGAATGAGCAGTTCTTC

clone size: once
J gene: TRBJ2-5
V gene: TRBV5-1
D gene: TRBD2
CDR3 protein: CASSSGLAGETQYF
CDR3 DNA: TGCGCCAGCAGCTCCGGACTAGCGGGGGAGACCCAGTACTTC

clone size: once
J gene: TRBJ1-1
V gene: TRBV19
D gene: .
CDR3 protein: CASSIGMGGNTEAFF
CDR3 DNA: TGTGCCAGTAGTATAGGGATGGGGGGGAACACTGAAGCTTTCTTT

clone size: .
J gene: TRBJ1-2
V gene: TRBV10-1
D gene: .
CDR3 protein: CASSDLYGYTF
CDR3 DNA: TGCGCCAGCAGTGACCTTTATGGCTACACCTTC

clone size: .
J gene: TRBJ2-1
V gene: TRBV5-6
D gene: TRBD2
CDR3 protein: CASSLIPGGLAGTNEQFF
CDR3 DNA: TGTGCCAGCAGCTTGATTCCAGGGGGACTAGCGGGGACTAATGAGCAGTTCTTC